This T cell receptor beta chain was sequenced for a study of T cell responses to AZD1222 COVID-19 vaccine. The study's findings and limits: Spike-specific TCRs gained breadth and depth after people received two AZD1222 doses. Donors skewed white British and female; clonal diversity was possibly underestimated. Vaccine-associated CD4 TCRs spanned spike, dominant at 160-218 and 743-854.

V was pared by 3 bases and J by 4 bases, with 8 bases of the junction left unmatched. Germline CDR1 reads SSHAT; CDR2 reads FNYEAQ (reference sequence). The CDR3 spans 15 residues. Regarding this clone: Its antigen remains unidentified.

Assay: immunoSEQ multiplex PCR; the TCRdb copy retains only in-frame clones and omits some. The sample consists of 90,000 to 150,000 clones, around nine tenths of them appearing once. The genes are TRBV7-7 and TRBJ1-2; 7 bases agree with TRBD1. The sequenced sample was peripheral blood, obtained on day 0 of AZD1222 vaccination. This receptor was identified in an adult in good health. This CDR3 reads CASSLRTGPTYGYTF. The DNA of the CDR3 is TGTGCCAGCAGCTTGAGGACAGGCCCAACCTATGGCTACACCTTC.